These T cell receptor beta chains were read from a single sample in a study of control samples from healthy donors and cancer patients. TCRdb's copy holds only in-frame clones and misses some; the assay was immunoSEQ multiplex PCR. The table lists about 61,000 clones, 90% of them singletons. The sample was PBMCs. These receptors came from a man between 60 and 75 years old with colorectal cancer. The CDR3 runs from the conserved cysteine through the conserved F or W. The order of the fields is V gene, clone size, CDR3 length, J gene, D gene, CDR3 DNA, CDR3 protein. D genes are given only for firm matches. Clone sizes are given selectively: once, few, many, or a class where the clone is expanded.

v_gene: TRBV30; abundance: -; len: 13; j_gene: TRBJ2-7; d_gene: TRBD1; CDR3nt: TGTGCCTGGACGTGGACAGGAAGTTACGAGCAGTACTTC; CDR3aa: CAWTWTGSYEQYF
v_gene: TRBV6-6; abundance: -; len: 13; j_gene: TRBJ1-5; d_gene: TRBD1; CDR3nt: TGTGCCAGCAGCACCAGGGGGAGTCAGCCCCAGCATTTT; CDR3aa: CASSTRGSQPQHF
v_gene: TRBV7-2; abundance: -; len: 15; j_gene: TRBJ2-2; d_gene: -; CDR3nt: TGTGCCAGCAGCTTAGATGGGCTAAACACCGGGGAGCTGTTTTTT; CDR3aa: CASSLDGLNTGELFF
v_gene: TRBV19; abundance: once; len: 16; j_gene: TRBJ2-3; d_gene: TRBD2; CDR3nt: TGTGCGAGTACGGGCGGGGGTACCCAAAGCACAGATACGCAGTATTTT; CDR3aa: CASTGGGTQSTDTQYF
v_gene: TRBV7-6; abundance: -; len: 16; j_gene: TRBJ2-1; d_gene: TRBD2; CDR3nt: TGTGCCAGCAGCTTATCCCCAGCGGGGGGGAACAATGAGCAGTTCTTC; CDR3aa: CASSLSPAGGNNEQFF
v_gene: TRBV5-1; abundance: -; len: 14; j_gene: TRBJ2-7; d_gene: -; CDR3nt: TGCGCCAGCAGCTTGGAAGCAGGTTTCTACGAGCAGTACTTC; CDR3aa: CASSLEAGFYEQYF
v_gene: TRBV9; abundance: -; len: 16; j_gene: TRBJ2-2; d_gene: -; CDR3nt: TGTGCCAGCAGCCGTCTGGGAGGAACGAACACCGGGGAGCTGTTTTTT; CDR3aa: CASSRLGGTNTGELFF
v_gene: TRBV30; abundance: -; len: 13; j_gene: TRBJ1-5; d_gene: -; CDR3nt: TGTGCCTGGAGCGTCGATAGTTATCAGCCCCAGCATTTT; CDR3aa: CAWSVDSYQPQHF
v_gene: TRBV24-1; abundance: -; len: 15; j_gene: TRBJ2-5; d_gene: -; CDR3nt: TGTGCCACCAGTGATCCCTCAGGCGCCCGAGAGACCCAGTACTTC; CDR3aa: CATSDPSGARETQYF
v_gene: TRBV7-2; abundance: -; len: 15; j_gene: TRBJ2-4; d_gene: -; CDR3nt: TGTGCCAGCAGCTTAGGAATTATAGCCAAAAACATTCAGTACTTC; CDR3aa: CASSLGIIAKNIQYF
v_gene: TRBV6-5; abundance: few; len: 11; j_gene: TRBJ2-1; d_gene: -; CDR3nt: TGTGCCAGCAACGAGTTGTATGAGCAGTTCTTC; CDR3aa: CASNELYEQFF
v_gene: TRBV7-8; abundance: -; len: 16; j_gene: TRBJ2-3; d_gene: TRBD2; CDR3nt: TGTGCCAGCAGCTTAGCGGAACCCGGGGGGATAGATACGCAGTATTTT; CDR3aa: CASSLAEPGGIDTQYF
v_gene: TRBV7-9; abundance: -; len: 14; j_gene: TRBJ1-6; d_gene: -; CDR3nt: TGTGCCAGCAGCTTAGCAGGATATAATTCACCCCTCCACTTT; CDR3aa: CASSLAGYNSPLHF
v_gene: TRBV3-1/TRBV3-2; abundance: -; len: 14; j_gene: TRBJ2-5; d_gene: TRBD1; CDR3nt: TGTGCCAGCAGCCAAAAGGGGGCGATAGGGACCCAGTACTTC; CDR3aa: CASSQKGAIGTQYF
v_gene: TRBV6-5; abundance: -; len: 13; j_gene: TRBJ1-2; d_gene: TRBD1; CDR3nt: TGTGCCAGCAGTACGGACAGGAGCGGTGGCTACACCTTC; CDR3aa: CASSTDRSGGYTF
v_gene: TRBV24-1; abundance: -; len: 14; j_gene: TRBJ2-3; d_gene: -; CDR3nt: TGTGCCACCAGTGACCAAAGAGGGGCAGATACGCAGTATTTT; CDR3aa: CATSDQRGADTQYF
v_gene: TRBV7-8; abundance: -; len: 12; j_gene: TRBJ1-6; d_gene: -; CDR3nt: TGTGCCAGCAGCTTAGGTTCTTCACCCCTCCACTTT; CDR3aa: CASSLGSSPLHF
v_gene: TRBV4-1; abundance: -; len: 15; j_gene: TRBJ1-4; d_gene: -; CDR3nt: TGCGCCAGCAGCCGAGAAGCGGGTATTAATGAAAAACTGTTTTTT; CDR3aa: CASSREAGINEKLFF
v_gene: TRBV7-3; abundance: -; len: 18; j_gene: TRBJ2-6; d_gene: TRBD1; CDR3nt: TGTGCCAGCAGAAAAGGGGACAGAAGATACTCTGGGGCCAACGTCCTGACTTTC; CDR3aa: CASRKGDRRYSGANVLTF
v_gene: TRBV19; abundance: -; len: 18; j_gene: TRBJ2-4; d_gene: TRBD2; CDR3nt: TGTGCCAGTAGTATCGCGGGGGTCGATACCTTAGCCAAAAACATTCAGTACTTC; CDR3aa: CASSIAGVDTLAKNIQYF
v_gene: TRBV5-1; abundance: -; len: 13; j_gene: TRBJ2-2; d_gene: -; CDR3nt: TGCGCCAGCAGCGCCTCAGACCGGACGGTGCCGTTTTTT; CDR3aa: CASSASDRTVPFF
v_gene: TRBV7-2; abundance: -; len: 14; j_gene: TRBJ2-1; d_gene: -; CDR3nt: TGTGCCAGCAGCTCGTCAGACGGTTACAATGAGCAGTTCTTC; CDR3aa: CASSSSDGYNEQFF
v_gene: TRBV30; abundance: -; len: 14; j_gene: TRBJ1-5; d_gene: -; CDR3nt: TGTGCCTGGAGTGTACAGGGAGGCAATCAGCCCCAGCATTTT; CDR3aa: CAWSVQGGNQPQHF
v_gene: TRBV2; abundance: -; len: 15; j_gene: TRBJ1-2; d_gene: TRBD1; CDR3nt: TGTGCCAGCAGTGTCCGGGACAGGCCTAGGGATGGCTACACCTTC; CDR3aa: CASSVRDRPRDGYTF
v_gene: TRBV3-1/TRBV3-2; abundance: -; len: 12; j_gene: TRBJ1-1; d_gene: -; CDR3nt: TGTGCCAGCAGCCTAAGGAACACTGAAGCTTTCTTT; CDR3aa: CASSLRNTEAFF
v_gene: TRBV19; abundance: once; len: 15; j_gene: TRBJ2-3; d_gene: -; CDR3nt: TGTGCCAGTAGTATAGGGGCTCCTGGCACAGATACGCAGTATTTT; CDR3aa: CASSIGAPGTDTQYF
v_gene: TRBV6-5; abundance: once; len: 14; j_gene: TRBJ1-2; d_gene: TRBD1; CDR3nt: TGTGCCAGCAGCAGGGACAGGGCAAACTATGGCTACACCTTC; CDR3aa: CASSRDRANYGYTF
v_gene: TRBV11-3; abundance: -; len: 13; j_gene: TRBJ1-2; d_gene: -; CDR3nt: TGTGCCAGCAGCTTAGCGGGGCGTTCTGGCTACACCTTC; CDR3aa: CASSLAGRSGYTF
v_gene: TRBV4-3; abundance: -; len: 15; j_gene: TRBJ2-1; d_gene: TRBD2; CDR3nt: TGCGCCAGCAGCCAAGACCCTAGCGGGGGCAATGAGCAGTTCTTC; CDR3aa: CASSQDPSGGNEQFF
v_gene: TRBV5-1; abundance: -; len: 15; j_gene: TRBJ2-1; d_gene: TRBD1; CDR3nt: TGCGCCAGCAGCTTGGAGGGGACAGGGGGCCGTGAGCAGTTCTTC; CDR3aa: CASSLEGTGGREQFF
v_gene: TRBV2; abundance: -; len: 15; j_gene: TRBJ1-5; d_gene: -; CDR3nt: TGTGCCAGCAGTGAAAGACCGGGGTCGATATGGCCCCAGCATTTT; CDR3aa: CASSERPGSIWPQHF
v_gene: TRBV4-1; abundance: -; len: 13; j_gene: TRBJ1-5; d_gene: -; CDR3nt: TGCGCCAGCAGCGTTGTTGTGTATCAGCCCCAGCATTTT; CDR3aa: CASSVVVYQPQHF
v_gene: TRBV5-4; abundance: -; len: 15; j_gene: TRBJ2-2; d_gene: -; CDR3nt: TGTGCCAGCAGCTTGGCCCGGACTATGACCGGGGAGCTGTTTTTT; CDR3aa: CASSLARTMTGELFF
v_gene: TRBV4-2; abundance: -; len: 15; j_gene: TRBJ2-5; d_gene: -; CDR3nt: TGTGCCAGCAGCCAAGATTTTACTAGCTGGGAGACCCAGTACTTC; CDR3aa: CASSQDFTSWETQYF
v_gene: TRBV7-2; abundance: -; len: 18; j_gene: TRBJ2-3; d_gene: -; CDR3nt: TGTGCCAGCAGCTTACAAGGTCCGGGACACAACCCGGGAGATACGCAGTATTTT; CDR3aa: CASSLQGPGHNPGDTQYF
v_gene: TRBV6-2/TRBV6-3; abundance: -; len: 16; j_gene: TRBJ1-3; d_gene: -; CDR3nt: TGTGCCAGCAGTTTGCTGAAGAGAACTACCGGGAACACCATATATTTT; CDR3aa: CASSLLKRTTGNTIYF
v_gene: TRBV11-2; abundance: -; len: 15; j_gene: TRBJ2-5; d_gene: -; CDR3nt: TGTGCCAGCAGCTCGGGACTCACCCGCCAAGAGACCCAGTACTTC; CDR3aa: CASSSGLTRQETQYF
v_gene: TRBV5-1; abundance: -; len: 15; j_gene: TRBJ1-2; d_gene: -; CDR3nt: TGCGCCAGCAGCTTGGAGTCCGGGGGCACCAGGGGCTACACCTTC; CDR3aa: CASSLESGGTRGYTF
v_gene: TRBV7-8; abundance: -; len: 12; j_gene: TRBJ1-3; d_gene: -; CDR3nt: TGTGCCAGCAGCTTCCCTGGAAACACCATATATTTT; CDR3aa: CASSFPGNTIYF
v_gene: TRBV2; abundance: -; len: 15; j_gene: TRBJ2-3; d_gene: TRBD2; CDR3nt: TGTGCCAGCAGGAGGACTAGCGGGGGCACAGATACGCAGTATTTT; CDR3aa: CASRRTSGGTDTQYF
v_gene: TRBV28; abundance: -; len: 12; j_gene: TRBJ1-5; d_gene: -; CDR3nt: TGTGCCAGCAAGCGGGCGCGTCAGCCCCAGCATTTT; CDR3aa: CASKRARQPQHF
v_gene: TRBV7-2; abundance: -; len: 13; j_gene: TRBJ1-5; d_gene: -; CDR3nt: TGTGCCAGCAGCGCAGGGGCAGGTCAGCCCCAGCATTTT; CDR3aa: CASSAGAGQPQHF
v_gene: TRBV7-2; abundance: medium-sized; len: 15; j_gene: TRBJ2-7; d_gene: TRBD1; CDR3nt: TGTGCCAGCAGCTTAGCTGGACAGGGCTTATACGAGCAGTACTTC; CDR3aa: CASSLAGQGLYEQYF
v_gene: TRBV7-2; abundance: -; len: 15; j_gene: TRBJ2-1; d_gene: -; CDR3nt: TGTGCCAGCAGCTTATACCCTGGACAGAACAATGAGCAGTTCTTC; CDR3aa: CASSLYPGQNNEQFF
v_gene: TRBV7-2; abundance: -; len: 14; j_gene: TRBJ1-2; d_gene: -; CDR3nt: TGTGCCAGCAGCTTAATCGAGAGGGGCTATGGCTACACCTTC; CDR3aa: CASSLIERGYGYTF